Below are 9 T cell receptor beta chains sequenced from a single sample in a study of blood T cell repertoires in COVID-19. The assay was immunoSEQ multiplex PCR, and TCRdb's table has in-frame clones only and misses some. The sample gives 200,000 to 250,000 clones, around 86% of which show up once; approximately 8.4% is in the top ten. Sample: peripheral blood. These receptors all stem from a woman over 75 with COVID-19, enrolled during active disease.

Details on this clone: The same CDR3 arises from other DNA sequences in this sample as well. The chain couples TRBV28 to TRBJ2-5, with D possibly TRBD2 on 5 matching bases. V lost 2 bases, J lost 5 bases, and 6 bases lay in between. The germline V gene has CDR1 MDHEN and CDR2 SYDVKM. This CDR3 region has 12 residues. The CDR3 sequence: CASSLRGETQYF. CDR3 DNA: TGTGCCAGCAGTTTACGAGGGGAGACCCAGTACTTC.

The rearrangement uses TRBV29-1 and TRBJ2-5, with TRBD2 matching over 12 bases. Germline values: CDR1 SQVTM, CDR2 ANQGSEA. Trimming took 3 bases from V and 5 from J; bases not matched to a gene: 13. The CDR3 length is 17 residues. The CDR3 loop is CSVESLAGGPQGETQYF. The CDR3 DNA reads TGCAGCGTTGAGTCTCTAGCGGGAGGGCCCCAAGGGGAGACCCAGTACTTC.

About this clone itself: This sample includes further DNA sequences coding for the same CDR3. V and J are TRBV7-9 and TRBJ1-5, with 7 bases lining up with TRBD1. The length of the CDR3 is 14 residues. Germline CDR1 SEHNR, CDR2 FQNEAQ (reference sequence). The J segment lost 2 bases and the V segment lost 2 bases, leaving 0 bases of the junction unmatched. CDR3 protein: CASSLQGGNQPQHF. CDR3 DNA sequence: TGTGCCAGCAGCTTACAGGGGGGCAATCAGCCCCAGCATTTT.

The chain is built from TRBV5-1 and TRBJ2-5; TRBD1 is a possible D gene (6 bases). Trimming cost V 4 bases and J 5 bases, with 18 bases left between them. CDR3 length: 15 residues. Germline V gene data show CDR1 as SGHRS and CDR2 as YFSETQ. CDR3 bases: TGCGCCAGCAGCCTCCCCGGGACACGGCGCGAGACCCAGTACTTC. Amino acid sequence: CASSLPGTRRETQYF.

The chain carries TRBV30 and TRBJ2-7; D perhaps matches TRBD1 (5 bases). V lost 0 bases, J lost 0 bases, and 12 bases lay in between. Germline loops: CDR1 GTSNPN, CDR2 SVGIG (reference sequence). The CDR3 contains 15 residues. For the CDR3, the DNA is TGTGCCTGGAGTGTATGGGCTACAGGCTCCTACGAGCAGTACTTC. Encoded protein: CAWSVWATGSYEQYF.

J is TRBJ1-2 and V is TRBV10-3; D is perhaps TRBD1 (6 bases). With 10 bases removed from V and 4 bases from J, the gap between germline ends came to 10 bases. The CDR3 totals 11 residues. CDR1 is ENHRY, CDR2 SYGVKD, per germline. This CDR3 reads CATRTAYGYTF. The CDR3 DNA is TGTGCCACCAGGACAGCCTATGGCTACACCTTC.

This clone was counted a few times. The chain carries TRBV28 and TRBJ1-2, with 7 bases fitting TRBD1. The CDR3 is 14 residues long. The germline V gene encodes CDR1 MDHEN and CDR2 SYDVKM. Trimming cost V 5 bases and J 4 bases; bases outside gene matches: 7. CDR3 region: CASSHGQEVYGYTF. The CDR3 DNA is TGTGCCAGCAGTCACGGACAGGAGGTCTATGGCTACACCTTC.

This clone was seen a handful of times. V and J are TRBV30 and TRBJ1-5, with D unresolved. CDR3 length: 14 residues. V was pared by 4 bases and J by 2 bases, with 12 bases between. The germline gives CDR1 GTSNPN, CDR2 SVGIG (reference sequence). In DNA, the CDR3 is TGTGCCTGGACAGCGGGGTATGGCAATCAGCCCCAGCATTTT. This codes for CAWTAGYGNQPQHF.

The rearrangement uses TRBV30 and TRBJ2-4; 9 nucleotides line up with TRBD1. The CDR3 has 18 amino acids. V was clipped by 1 base and J by 0 bases; unmatched bases: 10. Germline V gene data show CDR1 as GTSNPN and CDR2 as SVGIG (reference sequence). CDR3 sequence: CAWSAPQDRGGAKNIQYF. CDR3 nucleotide sequence: TGTGCCTGGAGTGCCCCACAGGACAGGGGAGGAGCCAAAAACATTCAGTACTTC. Looking up the rest from reference TRBV30 and TRBJ2-4 gives the full variable domain: SQTIHQWPATLVQPVGSPLSLECTVEGTSNPNLYWYRQAAGRGLQLLFYSVGIGQISSEVPQNLSASRPQDRQFILSSKKLLLSDSGFYLCAWSAPQDRGGAKNIQYFGAGTRLSVL.